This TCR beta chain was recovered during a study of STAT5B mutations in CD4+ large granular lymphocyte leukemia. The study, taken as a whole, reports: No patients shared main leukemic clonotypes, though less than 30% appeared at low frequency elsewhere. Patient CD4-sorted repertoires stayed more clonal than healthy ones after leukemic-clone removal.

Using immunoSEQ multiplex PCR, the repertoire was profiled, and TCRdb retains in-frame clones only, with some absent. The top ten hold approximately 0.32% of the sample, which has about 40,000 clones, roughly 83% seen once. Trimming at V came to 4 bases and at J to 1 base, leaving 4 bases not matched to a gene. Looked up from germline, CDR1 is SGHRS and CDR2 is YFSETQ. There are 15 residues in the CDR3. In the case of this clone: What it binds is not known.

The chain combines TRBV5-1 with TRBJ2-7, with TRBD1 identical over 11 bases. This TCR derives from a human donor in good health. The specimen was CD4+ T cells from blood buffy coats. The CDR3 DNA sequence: TGCGCCAGCAGCAACCGGGACAGGGGGTCCTACGAGCAGTACTTC. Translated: CASSNRDRGSYEQYF.